Below, one T cell receptor (beta chain) is given with its context. Trimming stripped 5 bases from V and 0 bases from J, with 12 bases between. The length of the CDR3 is 15 residues. Per germline, CDR1 ENHRY and CDR2 SYGVKD. This sample is drawn from a study of blood T cell repertoires in COVID-19. Study details: COVID-19 samples, acute and convalescent, were from the United States, Italy and Spain.

The data were produced by immunoSEQ multiplex PCR, yet TCRdb's version contains in-frame clones alone and is incomplete. Among approximately 120,000 clones, around 83% were seen once, and the ten largest hold roughly 7.7%. The material sequenced was peripheral blood. The sequence came from a woman of 80 years or more with active or convalescent COVID-19. This rearrangement joins TRBV10-3 to TRBJ2-3; possibly TRBD1 for D (6 bases). The CDR3 protein is CAISPGQGSTDTQYF. The CDR3 coding sequence is TGTGCCATCAGTCCGGGACAAGGTAGCACAGATACGCAGTATTTT.